Shown below are 20 T cell receptor beta chains from a single sample sequenced in a study of Graves' ophthalmopathy and Graves' hyperthyroidism. Amplification from RNA transcripts yielded the TCR beta CDR3 regions. Second-round multiplex PCR came after first-round RT-PCR with HTBI primers. TCRdb used MiXCR to reprocess the multiplex PCR reads, holding one entry per CDR3 protein. The sample lists roughly 160,000 distinct CDR3 sequences; less than 45% were seen once. Specimen: peripheral blood. The receptors were gathered from a woman between 35 and 50 years old with Graves' ophthalmopathy.

This clonotype was seen repeatedly, ten times or more. This sequence joins TRBV4-1 and TRBJ1-2; no clear D gene. Germline-derived CDR1 and CDR2 are MGHRA and YSYEKL. The CDR3 runs to 11 residues. With 3 bases removed from V and 8 bases from J, the gap between germline ends came to 7 bases. In nucleotides, the CDR3 is TGCGCCAGCAGCCATCGCGGAGGCTACACCTTC. Protein sequence: CASSHRGGYTF.

The rearrangement links TRBV6-2 or TRBV6-3 to TRBJ1-5; 9 bases are a match to TRBD1. The CDR3 extends over 17 amino acids. V lost 2 bases and J lost 0; bases outside the gene matches: 5. The germline CDR1 and CDR2 sequences are MNHEY and SVGEGT. In nucleotides, the CDR3 is TGTGCCAGCAGTTACACTTGGACAGGGGTTAGCAATCAGCCCCAGCATTTT. Protein: CASSYTWTGVSNQPQHF.

The sample holds many counts of this clonotype. This chain connects TRBV19 to TRBJ2-2, with D uncertain. The CDR3 sequence is 16 residues long. The germline V and J ends were trimmed by 5 bases and 3 bases, with 16 bases remaining between them. Per the germline V gene, CDR1 is LNHDA and CDR2 is SQIVND (reference sequence). The CDR3 coding sequence is TGTGCCAGTAGTCCCCTGGCCTCTCCGGACACCGGGGAGCTGTTTTTT. Translated: CASSPLASPDTGELFF.

At least ten counts were recorded for this clonotype. V usage is TRBV11-3 and J usage is TRBJ2-7; D ambiguous. V gave up 1 base and J gave up 7 bases, with 5 bases separating them. The CDR3 has 11 residues. Germline CDR1 is SGHNT and CDR2 is YENEEA. The DNA of the CDR3 is TGTGCCAGCAGCTTAGTTGAGGAGCAGTACTTC. As protein: CASSLVEEQYF.

The chain is built from TRBV6-4 and TRBJ2-7; maybe TRBD1 (5 bases). Germline assignment: CDR1 MRHNA and CDR2 SNTAGT. Trimming shortened V by 5 bases and J by 0 bases, and 14 bases separated the two germline ends. The length of the CDR3 is 15 residues. The CDR3 sequence is CASSYGRVSSYEQYF. The CDR3 bases are TGTGCCAGCAGTTACGGCAGGGTAAGCTCCTACGAGCAGTACTTC.

This clonotype has a count of ten or more. V and J are TRBV6-2 or TRBV6-3 and TRBJ1-2; D is possibly TRBD1 (6 bases). This CDR3 region has 14 residues. Germline V gives CDR1 MNHEY, CDR2 SVGEGT. V gave up 0 bases and J gave up 6 bases, with 11 bases separating them. This CDR3 reads CASSYSIGGDGYTF. CDR3 DNA sequence: TGTGCCAGCAGTTACTCGATAGGGGGAGATGGCTACACCTTC.

The V and J genes are TRBV6-2 or TRBV6-3 and TRBJ1-5, with 9 bases lining up with TRBD1. The CDR3 runs 16 residues. Per the germline V gene, CDR1 is MNHEY and CDR2 is SVGEGT. After removal of 4 bases from V and 5 bases from J, the junction contained 9 bases not matched to a gene. The CDR3 nucleotides read TGTGCCAGCAGTTTGGGGACAGGGTTTGGGCATCAGCCCCAGCATTTT. Translation: CASSLGTGFGHQPQHF.

This clonotype has a count of ten or more. This sequence joins TRBV9 and TRBJ2-5, with 8 bases fitting TRBD1. V dropped 1 base and J dropped 5; count of bases not matched to a gene: 7. Germline CDR1 reads SGDLS; CDR2 reads YYNGEE. The CDR3 spans 15 residues. DNA for the CDR3: TGTGCCAGCAGCGTACAGGGGGCAAGTGGGGAGACCCAGTACTTC. The encoded protein is CASSVQGASGETQYF.

The V gene is TRBV12-3 or TRBV12-4, the J gene TRBJ1-2; D unclear. Trimming left V 5 bases short and J 5 bases short, with 9 bases between. The CDR3 spans 12 residues. The CDR3 nucleotides are TGTGCCAGCAGTCCCGCGTGGTATGGCTACACCTTC. Its protein product is CASSPAWYGYTF.

This chain links TRBV7-2 with TRBJ2-7; 8 nucleotides match TRBD1. The CDR3 length is 15 residues. The germline V gene has CDR1 SGHTA and CDR2 FQGNSA. With V trimmed by 4 bases and J by 0 bases, 5 bases remained unmatched. CDR3 region: CASSYGTGISYEQYF. The CDR3 coding sequence is TGTGCCAGCAGCTACGGGACAGGCATCTCCTACGAGCAGTACTTC.

This clonotype was seen ten or more times. The J gene is TRBJ2-4, the V gene TRBV19, with 9 bases aligning to TRBD1. The CDR3 consists of 14 residues. V trimming: 5 bases; J trimming: 9 bases; junction bases outside the gene matches: 8. From germline, CDR1 is LNHDA and CDR2 SQIVND (reference sequence). CDR3 sequence (DNA): TGTGCCAGTAGTTCCCGGGACAGGGTTTTCATTCAGTACTTC. Translated: CASSSRDRVFIQYF. The full variable domain, its missing parts supplied by reference TRBV19 and TRBJ2-4, is DGGITQSPKYLFRKEGQNVTLSCEQNLNHDAMYWYRQDPGQGLRLIYYSQIVNDFQKGDIAEGYSVSREKKESFPLTVTSAQKNPTAFYLCASSSRDRVFIQYFGAGTRLSVL.

At least ten counts were recorded for this clonotype. This chain uses TRBV7-8 with TRBJ2-5; D unclear. V lost 3 bases, J lost 4 bases, and 12 bases lay in between. Germline loops: CDR1 SGHVS, CDR2 FQNEAQ. The CDR3 has 14 amino acids. The CDR3: CASSFSSVLETQYF. CDR3 coding DNA: TGTGCCAGCAGCTTCTCCAGTGTATTAGAGACCCAGTACTTC.

At least ten counts were recorded for this clonotype. The V and J genes are TRBV4-3 and TRBJ2-2; unclear D gene. V lost 4 bases and J 5 bases, leaving 20 bases between the germline ends. Germline values: CDR1 LGHNA, CDR2 YSLEER. CDR3 length: 17 residues. The CDR3: CASSPFLIPPETGELFF. CDR3 DNA sequence: TGCGCCAGCAGCCCCTTCTTAATCCCGCCCGAAACCGGGGAGCTGTTTTTT.

Many counts were recorded for this clonotype. The chain is built from TRBV10-3 and TRBJ1-1; no reliable D call. Germline CDR1 and CDR2: ENHRY and SYGVKD. Trimming took off 10 bases at V and 1 base at J, with 19 bases between the two ends. The CDR3 sequence is 15 residues long. In nucleotides, the CDR3 is TGTGCCACCAAGGCGGGGTTTATGGCGAACACTGAAGCTTTCTTT. This sequence encodes CATKAGFMANTEAFF.

The sample holds many counts of this clonotype. CDR3 DNA sequence: TGTGCCAGCCGCCCCTTGGGCACTGAAGCTTTCTTT. This encodes CASRPLGTEAFF. The chain is built from TRBV28 and TRBJ1-1, with D unclear. The V end was cut by 8 bases, the J end by 4 bases, with 11 bases between. The germline CDR1 and CDR2 sequences are MDHEN and SYDVKM. This CDR3 is 12 amino acids long.

The CDR3 protein is CATMTGETQYF. In DNA, the CDR3 is TGTGCCACCATGACCGGGGAGACCCAGTACTTC. The V call is TRBV24-1, the J call TRBJ2-5; D is undetermined. V dropped 8 bases and J dropped 5 bases, with 8 bases sitting between them. The CDR3 loop spans 11 amino acids. Germline assignment: CDR1 KGHDR and CDR2 SFDVKD.

This clonotype was observed at least ten times. The J gene is TRBJ2-5, the V gene TRBV7-2, with D hard to call. Trimming took off 2 bases at V and 2 bases at J, with 12 bases between the two ends. The CDR3 is 15 amino acids. CDR1 and CDR2 from the germline V gene are SGHTA and FQGNSA. In nucleotides, the CDR3 is TGTGCCAGCAGCTTAATTTCTGGCTTACAAGAGACCCAGTACTTC. Translated, it gives CASSLISGLQETQYF.

This clonotype occurred many times. The rearrangement links TRBV29-1 to TRBJ2-5; no firm D call. V was clipped by 1 base and J by 2 bases, with 8 bases between them. The length of the CDR3 is 13 residues. From germline, CDR1 is SQVTM and CDR2 ANQGSEA. The CDR3 DNA follows: TGCAGCGTTGAAGTCGAATATCAAGAGACCCAGTACTTC. Its protein product is CSVEVEYQETQYF.

The rearrangement uses TRBV27 and TRBJ2-7, with D uncertain. The germline V gene encodes CDR1 MNHEY and CDR2 SMNVEV (reference sequence). V was shortened by 2 bases and J by 4 bases, with 21 bases between the two germline ends. The CDR3 sequence is 17 residues long. CDR3 DNA sequence: TGTGCCAGCAGTTTAAAGGCTACTCAAACCCCTATATACGAGCAGTACTTC. Its protein product is CASSLKATQTPIYEQYF.

V usage is TRBV6-2 or TRBV6-3 and J usage is TRBJ2-7, with 11 nucleotides matching TRBD2. Trimming cost V 6 bases and J 5 bases; bases outside gene matches: 9. The CDR3 is made up of 15 amino acids. The germline CDR1 and CDR2 sequences are MNHEY and SVGEGT. DNA of the CDR3: TGTGCCAGCAGCCGCCAACTAGCGGGAGAAGACGAGCAGTACTTC. Translating it yields CASSRQLAGEDEQYF.